Listed here are 21 T cell receptor beta chains from one sample, sequenced in a study of T cell repertoires in cytomegalovirus infection. These receptors are not linked to any known antigen. TCRdb reprocessed the reads with MiXCR, giving one entry per CDR3 protein. The top ten hold 9.5% to 15% of the sample, which has 700,000 to 950,000 distinct CDR3 sequences, 30% to 35% seen once. Sequencing was performed on cultured CD8+ T cells from PBMCs, taken from culture after CMV antigen stimulation. The receptors come from a human donor in good health (CMV status not recorded). Some clones in this sample may be carry-over from other donors' samples.

V gene TRBV9 combines with J gene TRBJ1-3; D unclear. CDR1 SGDLS and CDR2 YYNGEE come from the germline V gene. The V and J ends lost 3 bases and 0 bases respectively, with 7 bases between them. The CDR3 sequence is 14 residues long. CDR3 sequence: CASSGSPSGNTIYF. CDR3 bases: TGTGCCAGCAGCGGAAGTCCCTCTGGAAACACCATATATTTT.

The chain employs TRBV7-4 and TRBJ2-1; no definite D call. V lost 1 base and J 8 bases, leaving 21 bases between the germline ends. The germline V gene has CDR1 SGHVT and CDR2 SQSDAQ. This CDR3 spans 17 amino acids. The CDR3 DNA reads TGTGCCAGCAGCTTAGGACTGCGAGACACCATGCTCGATGAGCAGTTCTTC. This translates into CASSLGLRDTMLDEQFF.

V and J are TRBV6-5 and TRBJ1-1; D gene uncertain. The germline V and J ends were trimmed by 6 bases and 0 bases, with 17 bases remaining between them. CDR1 is MNHEY and CDR2 is SVGAGI in the germline V gene. The CDR3 consists of 16 residues. In DNA, the CDR3 is TGTGCCAGCAGCCAAAGTCTCGAGGTCATGAACACTGAAGCTTTCTTT. Protein: CASSQSLEVMNTEAFF.

This chain connects TRBV12-3 or TRBV12-4 to TRBJ1-1, with D uncertain. The CDR3 totals 14 residues. The V end was cut by 3 bases, the J end by 4 bases, with 12 bases between. Written as DNA, the CDR3 is TGTGCCAGCAGTTTCTATGGGATAAGCACTGAAGCTTTCTTT. Its protein is CASSFYGISTEAFF.

This clonotype was counted a few times. V usage is TRBV27 and J usage is TRBJ2-1; unclear D gene. CDR3 size: 16 residues. The germline V and J ends were trimmed by 3 bases and 5 bases, with 17 bases remaining between them. Germline V lookup: CDR1 MNHEY, CDR2 SMNVEV (reference sequence). CDR3 protein: CASSLVKDLRDNEQFF. The CDR3 region has the DNA TGTGCCAGCAGTTTGGTCAAGGACCTTCGTGACAATGAGCAGTTCTTC.

The chain is built from TRBV27 and TRBJ1-6, with D maybe TRBD1 (5 bases). Germline lookup yields CDR1 MNHEY and CDR2 SMNVEV (reference sequence). V was trimmed by 3 bases and J by 7 bases, leaving 10 bases between them. The length of the CDR3 is 14 residues. Written as DNA, the CDR3 is TGTGCCAGCAGTTTCGGGGCCTCCAATTCACCCCTCCACTTT. Translation: CASSFGASNSPLHF.

A few counts support this clonotype. The V gene is TRBV7-6, the J gene TRBJ1-4; no reliable D call. Germline assignment: CDR1 SGHVS and CDR2 FNYEAQ. The germline V and J ends were trimmed by 1 base and 8 bases, with 14 bases remaining between them. This CDR3 contains 15 residues. The CDR3 region is CASSLVRGLEEKLFF. CDR3 sequence (DNA): TGTGCCAGCAGCTTAGTAAGAGGGTTGGAAGAAAAACTGTTTTTT.

This clonotype was seen a handful of times. The chain combines TRBV27 with TRBJ1-1; TRBD1 is a possible D gene (5 bases). Germline-derived CDR1 and CDR2 are MNHEY and SMNVEV (reference sequence). The ends were cut back, 6 bases at V and 1 base at J, with 18 bases in the middle. The CDR3 consists of 16 residues. The CDR3: CASSLTLATANTEAFF. The CDR3 region has the DNA TGTGCCAGCAGCCTAACCCTTGCGACAGCGAACACTGAAGCTTTCTTT.

This clonotype was seen a few times. The chain couples TRBV10-3 to TRBJ1-5; maybe TRBD1 (5 bases). The CDR3 consists of 19 residues. Trimming cost V 0 bases and J 0 bases, with 18 bases left between them. Germline loops: CDR1 ENHRY, CDR2 SYGVKD. CDR3 sequence reads: CAISESNGANSYSNQPQHF. The CDR3 region has the DNA TGTGCCATCAGTGAGTCGAATGGGGCGAACAGTTATAGCAATCAGCCCCAGCATTTT.

The table lists this clonotype with a few counts. The chain is built from TRBV6-5 and TRBJ2-6; TRBD1 aligns across 7 bases. Germline V gene lookup returns CDR1 MNHEY and CDR2 SVGAGI. V trimming: 5 bases; J trimming: 2 bases; junction bases outside the gene matches: 9. This CDR3 is 17 amino acids long. The CDR3 coding sequence is TGTGCCAGCAGTACTACATACAGGGGACCTGGGGCCAACGTCCTGACTTTC. As protein: CASSTTYRGPGANVLTF.

This clonotype appeared many times. The chain joins TRBV6-1 to TRBJ1-5, with D unclear. Deletions cut 5 bases from V and 4 bases from J, with 12 bases between. CDR1 is MNHNS and CDR2 is SASEGT in the germline V gene. This CDR3 comprises 14 residues. The CDR3 is CASSYLNFNQPQHF. In DNA form, the CDR3 reads TGTGCCAGCAGTTACCTTAACTTTAATCAGCCCCAGCATTTT.

This clonotype was counted ten times or more. This chain uses TRBV7-2 with TRBJ2-7; 7 positions agree with TRBD1. Germline V gene sequence: CDR1 SGHTA, CDR2 FQGNSA. Trimming cost V 5 bases and J 6 bases; bases outside gene matches: 10. The CDR3 covers 14 residues. The CDR3 DNA is TGTGCCAGCAGCGCCGGGACAGCTTTCTTCGAGCAGTACTTC. Residues: CASSAGTAFFEQYF. Filled out from reference TRBV7-2 and TRBJ2-7, the complete variable domain reads GAGVSQSPSNKVTEKGKDVELRCDPISGHTALYWYRQSLGQGLEFLIYFQGNSAPDKSGLPSDRFSAERTGGSVSTLTIQRTQQEDSAVYLCASSAGTAFFEQYFGPGTRLTVT.

The gene calls are TRBV6-5 and TRBJ1-1; the D gene is possibly TRBD1 (5 bases). The CDR3 sequence is 14 residues long. CDR1 is MNHEY and CDR2 is SVGAGI in the germline V gene. V was pared by 5 bases and J by 0 bases, with 10 bases between. The CDR3 bases are TGTGCCAGCAGTCGGGGCCTTTTGAACACTGAAGCTTTCTTT. Residues: CASSRGLLNTEAFF.

This chain connects TRBV7-6 to TRBJ2-1; 10 positions agree with TRBD2. The CDR3 totals 17 residues. Trimming took 0 bases from V and 5 from J; bases not matched to a gene: 7. Per germline, CDR1 SGHVS and CDR2 FNYEAQ. In nucleotides, the CDR3 is TGTGCCAGCAGCTTAGCCAGCGGGGGGGCCGTAGACAATGAGCAGTTCTTC. This gives the protein CASSLASGGAVDNEQFF.

This clonotype was detected ten times or more. A junction end diverges from the germline sequence, so it may reflect a read error. The V and J genes are TRBV7-9 and TRBJ1-5; perhaps TRBD1 as D (5 bases). CDR3 length: 14 amino acids. Per the germline V gene, CDR1 is SEHNR and CDR2 is FQNEAQ (reference sequence). Here the CDR3 reads CASSLEGSNQPQHF. The CDR3 coding sequence is TGTGCCAGCAGTTTAGAGGGGAGCAATCAGCCCCAGCATTTT.

This clonotype was seen a few times. The V call is TRBV28, the J call TRBJ1-2, with 9 bases identical to TRBD1. J gave up 8 bases and V 6 bases, and 16 bases lay outside the gene matches. Germline V lookup: CDR1 MDHEN, CDR2 SYDVKM. This CDR3 has 16 amino acids. The CDR3 DNA reads as TGTGCCAGCAGAACCAGATCCGGGACAGGGTGGTCGGGCTACACCTTC. It yields the protein CASRTRSGTGWSGYTF.

This clonotype was counted a few times. The chain is built from TRBV10-3 and TRBJ2-1; D not certain. Germline V gene data show CDR1 as ENHRY and CDR2 as SYGVKD. CDR3 length: 15 residues. V gave up 3 bases and J gave up 3 bases, with 12 bases separating them. CDR3 protein: CAISDEQTYYNEQFF. DNA for the CDR3: TGTGCCATCAGTGACGAACAGACCTACTACAATGAGCAGTTCTTC.

In nucleotides, the CDR3 is TGTGCCAGCAGTTCTTATCAGGGATTACCTAACTATGGCTACACCTTC. This gives the protein CASSSYQGLPNYGYTF. V and J are TRBV6-5 and TRBJ1-2; D may be TRBD1 (5 bases). In germline, CDR1 is MNHEY, CDR2 SVGAGI. Trimming took off 4 bases at V and 0 bases at J, with 15 bases between the two ends. This CDR3 has 16 residues.

This clonotype was detected only a few times. The V call is TRBV6-4, the J call TRBJ2-1; 12 nucleotides match TRBD1. The germline V gene has CDR1 MRHNA and CDR2 SNTAGT. The CDR3 length is 15 residues. V gave up 2 bases and J gave up 7 bases; unmatched junction bases: 3. For the CDR3, the DNA is TGTGCCAGCAGTGACGGGACAGGGGGCTCGAATGAGCAGTTCTTC. As protein: CASSDGTGGSNEQFF.

This clonotype was detected ten times or more. In nucleotides, the CDR3 is TGCGCCAGCAGCCAAGTTTCTAGCGGGGGGCCCTACAATGAGCAGTTCTTC. Amino acid sequence: CASSQVSSGGPYNEQFF. The J gene is TRBJ2-1, the V gene TRBV4-1; 11 bases are shared with TRBD2. The CDR3 runs to 17 residues. Looked up from germline, CDR1 is MGHRA and CDR2 is YSYEKL. V was clipped by 1 base and J by 2 bases; unmatched bases: 4.

A few counts support this clonotype. The rearrangement joins TRBV7-9 to TRBJ1-6, with 7 bases that match TRBD1. Trimming took 1 base from V and 8 from J; bases not matched to a gene: 5. CDR3 length: 15 amino acids. CDR1 and CDR2 (germline): SEHNR, FQNEAQ (reference sequence). For the CDR3, the DNA is TGTGCCAGCAGCTTAGTGTGGGGGACAGATTCACCCCTCCACTTT. Protein: CASSLVWGTDSPLHF.